This T cell receptor beta chain emerged from a study of T-cell reconstitution after alpha-beta-depleted transplantation in children. Overall study findings and caveats: Expanded graft clones numbering several hundred reportedly gave rise to alpha-beta T cells about two months after transplant. Where some patients showed high TCRbeta diversity at day 60, it came from recipient T cells and thymic progenitors that had survived. T-cell counts and diversity at one year following transplant were attributed mainly to newly produced T cells.

During its preparation, the TCRbeta library received unique molecular identifiers. TCRdb re-derived calls from the PCR reads in MiXCR, one entry per CDR3 protein. The sample shows fewer than 550,000 distinct CDR3 sequences, over 9.5% of them seen only once. The V end was cut by 5 bases, the J end by 0 bases, with 8 bases between. The CDR3 spans 14 residues. Germline CDR1 is MDHEN and CDR2 is SYDVKM. Worth noting for this clonotype: Its antigen remains unidentified.

The sequencing here drew on PBMCs, taken before TCRalphabeta/CD19-depleted stem cell transplant. This rearrangement joins TRBV28 to TRBJ1-3, with a tentative D call TRBD1 (5 bases). The sequence came from a child aged 2 to 9 with inherited bone marrow failure, due to receive a stem cell transplant. DNA of the CDR3: TGTGCCAGCAGTGCAGGGCACTCTGGAAACACCATATATTTT. It translates to CASSAGHSGNTIYF.